Sequencing of this T cell receptor (beta chain) was carried out in a study of blood T cell repertoires in COVID-19. V dropped 1 base and J dropped 0 bases, with 12 bases sitting between them. Germline V gene sequence: CDR1 SGHNT, CDR2 YENEEA. The CDR3 extends over 16 amino acids. Measured with immunoSEQ multiplex PCR; TCRdb has only the in-frame clones, and not every one. The table has about 140,000 clones, approximately 80% seen once. Input material: PBMCs or T cells enriched from blood (not recorded which). The chain links TRBV11-3 to TRBJ2-5, with D uncertain. The sequence derives from a woman aged 18-29 years who had been exposed to COVID-19. The CDR3 DNA follows: TGTGCCAGCAGCTTAGTGTCGTTGGGCCACCAAGAGACCCAGTACTTC. Encoded protein: CASSLVSLGHQETQYF.